One and the same sample provided the 32 T cell receptor beta chains below, sequenced in a study of cytomegalovirus exposure and HLA in healthy donors. PCR primers comprised 60 Vbeta and 13 Jbeta primers. TCRdb's copy holds only in-frame clones and misses some; the assay was immunoSEQ multiplex PCR. The sample shows 150,000 or so clones, 65% to 80% of them seen only once. The sequencing input was PBMCs. The receptors derive from a female donor in good health and CMV-seronegative.

The chain carries TRBV9 and TRBJ1-2, with TRBD1 as a possible D gene (5 bases). The CDR3 is 14 amino acids. Trimming shortened V by 5 bases and J by 0 bases, and 11 bases separated the two germline ends. From germline, CDR1 is SGDLS and CDR2 YYNGEE. Here the CDR3 DNA reads TGTGCCAGCAGGGGCGGGGGGGCTAACTATGGCTACACCTTC. Translated: CASRGGGANYGYTF. The variable domain in full, with the rest retrieved from reference TRBV9 and TRBJ1-2, is DSGVTQTPKHLITATGQRVTLRCSPRSGDLSVYWYQQSLDQGLQFLIQYYNGEERAKGNILERFSAQQFPDLHSELNLSSLELGDSALYFCASRGGGANYGYTFGSGTRLTVV.

The chain recombines TRBV5-1 with TRBJ2-2; D is possibly TRBD2 (6 bases). Trimming took 1 base from V and 1 from J, leaving 11 bases between them. CDR1 is SGHRS, CDR2 YFSETQ, per germline. This CDR3 has 16 amino acids. Here the CDR3 DNA reads TGCGCCAGCAGCTTGTATCCGGGGGTGAACACCGGGGAGCTGTTTTTT. This codes for CASSLYPGVNTGELFF.

V gene TRBV6-1 combines with J gene TRBJ2-5, with a tentative D call TRBD1 (6 bases). The CDR3 is 14 residues long. V lost 4 bases and J 4 bases, leaving 13 bases between the germline ends. Germline-derived CDR1 and CDR2 are MNHNS and SASEGT. CDR3 nucleotides: TGTGCCAGCAGTGGTATGGGGGCAGGAGAGACCCAGTACTTC. This sequence encodes CASSGMGAGETQYF.

The CDR3 loop reads CAWSVGLAGPTGELFF. CDR3 in DNA: TGTGCCTGGAGTGTCGGGCTAGCGGGCCCCACCGGGGAGCTGTTTTTT. The rearrangement joins TRBV30 to TRBJ2-2, with 8 nucleotides matching TRBD2. V gave up 0 bases and J gave up 4 bases; unmatched junction bases: 7. Germline-derived CDR1 and CDR2 are GTSNPN and SVGIG (reference sequence). The CDR3 runs to 16 residues.

The chain joins TRBV7-8 to TRBJ2-5; 15 nucleotides align to TRBD2. The germline CDR1 and CDR2 sequences are SGHVS and FQNEAQ. The CDR3 length is 17 residues. Trimming at V came to 5 bases and at J to 3 bases, leaving 7 bases not matched to a gene. The CDR3 region has the DNA TGTGCCAGCAGCCCCTCACGGACTAGCGGGGGGGAAGAGACCCAGTACTTC. This gives the protein CASSPSRTSGGEETQYF.

V and J are TRBV6-5 and TRBJ2-2; D not resolved. V was trimmed by 2 bases and J by 1 base, leaving 5 bases between them. Germline CDR1 MNHEY, CDR2 SVGAGI. The CDR3 is 14 residues long. The CDR3 coding sequence is TGTGCCAGCAGTTACACAGAGAACACCGGGGAGCTGTTTTTT. This codes for CASSYTENTGELFF.

CDR3 sequence (DNA): TGTGCCAGCAGCCAGGGACTAGCGGAGGGTGAGCAGTTCTTC. It yields the protein CASSQGLAEGEQFF. The chain couples TRBV7-3 to TRBJ2-1, with 11 positions matching TRBD2. Germline lookup yields CDR1 SGHTA and CDR2 FQGTGA. J lost 9 bases, V lost 5 bases, and 6 bases had no gene match. The CDR3 is made up of 14 amino acids.

This rearrangement joins TRBV5-4 to TRBJ2-5; 10 nucleotides agree with TRBD1. From germline, CDR1 is SGHNT and CDR2 YYREEE (reference sequence). V was pared by 3 bases and J by 5 bases, with 10 bases of the junction left unmatched. The CDR3 length is 16 residues. Written as DNA, the CDR3 is TGTGCCAGCAGCTCGAAGTCGACAGGGGGCTCGGAGACCCAGTACTTC. Protein product: CASSSKSTGGSETQYF.

The chain recombines TRBV21-1 with TRBJ1-2; TRBD1 is the table's D call and was not checked against the DNA. TRBV21-1 is listed as a pseudogene. This CDR3 region has 15 residues. CDR3 coding DNA: TGTGCCAGCAGCCTCAGAGTTAGGGGGAGATGCGGCTACACCTTC. Its protein is CASSLRVRGRCGYTF.

V is TRBV7-9 and J is TRBJ1-2; D may be TRBD1 (5 bases). This CDR3 region has 12 residues. V was trimmed by 1 base and J by 11 bases, leaving 11 bases between them. Germline V CDR1 and CDR2: SEHNR, FQNEAQ (reference sequence). CDR3 sequence reads: CASSLGAGRYTF. The CDR3 nucleotides read TGTGCCAGCAGCTTAGGGGCAGGGCGATACACCTTC.

The chain is built from TRBV11-1 and TRBJ2-1, with TRBD1 as a possible D gene (6 bases). The CDR3 length is 15 residues. The germline V and J ends were trimmed by 1 base and 7 bases, with 14 bases remaining between them. CDR1 is SGHAT and CDR2 is FQDESV in the germline V gene (reference sequence). In nucleotides, the CDR3 is TGTGCCAGCAGCTTAGTTTACCAGGGGCGGAATGAGCAGTTCTTC. This translates into CASSLVYQGRNEQFF.

This clone was counted between two and nine times. The same CDR3 can be traced to other DNA sequences in this sample. The CDR3 here is CASSRQGNTEAFF. Written as DNA, the CDR3 is TGTGCCAGCAGTCGACAGGGAAACACTGAAGCTTTCTTT. This chain connects TRBV2 to TRBJ1-1, with 7 bases fitting TRBD1. The V and J ends lost 5 bases and 2 bases, in that order; junction bases with no gene match: 2. Germline lookup yields CDR1 SNHLY and CDR2 FYNNEI. CDR3 size: 13 residues.

The chain joins TRBV9 to TRBJ1-2, with D hard to call. V lost 6 bases to trimming and J lost 7 bases, with 22 bases between them. The CDR3 runs to 15 residues. Germline CDR1 SGDLS, CDR2 YYNGEE. The CDR3 sequence is CASNDERSEGSGYTF. In nucleotides, the CDR3 is TGTGCCAGCAACGACGAGAGGTCGGAGGGCTCTGGCTACACCTTC.

This clone was seen a handful of times. J is TRBJ1-1 and V is TRBV5-6; D is undetermined. Germline assignment: CDR1 SGHDT and CDR2 YYEEEE. V was trimmed by 5 bases and J by 4 bases, leaving 9 bases between them. This CDR3 comprises 12 residues. The CDR3 coding sequence is TGTGCCAGCAGACTAGGGAGCACTGAAGCTTTCTTT. It translates to CASRLGSTEAFF.

The rearrangement joins TRBV30 to TRBJ2-3; the D gene is possibly TRBD1 (5 bases). The CDR3 totals 11 residues. The V and J ends lost 5 bases and 10 bases respectively, with 13 bases between them. Germline V lookup: CDR1 GTSNPN, CDR2 SVGIG (reference sequence). The CDR3 protein is CAWESGQSQYF. The CDR3 DNA sequence: TGTGCCTGGGAGTCAGGACAATCGCAGTATTTT.

This clone came up a few times. The CDR3 reads CASTGGSNQPQHF. The CDR3 DNA is TGTGCCAGTACAGGGGGTAGCAATCAGCCCCAGCATTTT. V gene TRBV2 combines with J gene TRBJ1-5, with 8 nucleotides matching TRBD1. Unmatched junction bases numbered 1, after V lost 9 bases and J lost 0 bases. CDR1 is SNHLY, CDR2 FYNNEI, per germline. This CDR3 comprises 13 residues.

This clone turned up a few times. This chain uses TRBV14 with TRBJ1-1, with 12 bases aligning to TRBD1. V shed 2 bases and J 3 bases; nucleotides not matched to a gene: 7. The germline V gene has CDR1 SGHDN and CDR2 FVKESK. The CDR3 contains 17 residues. The CDR3 DNA sequence: TGTGCCAGCAGCCAAATACCGGGACAGGGGGCATACACTGAAGCTTTCTTT. It translates to CASSQIPGQGAYTEAFF.

The chain employs TRBV2 and TRBJ1-2; 7 positions match TRBD1. J lost 4 bases, V lost 7 bases, and 12 bases had no gene match. Germline V gene lookup returns CDR1 SNHLY and CDR2 FYNNEI. This CDR3 has 15 residues. The CDR3 DNA reads as TGTGCCAGCACCATAACAGGGGATTGGACCTATGGCTACACCTTC. It encodes CASTITGDWTYGYTF.

The chain links TRBV4-2 to TRBJ1-6; 8 nucleotides align to TRBD1. Germline V gene sequence: CDR1 LGHNA, CDR2 YNFKEQ. This CDR3 contains 16 residues. V lost 1 base to trimming and J lost 4 bases; unmatched junction nucleotides: 3. The CDR3 spells CASSQVGTGYNSPLHF. The CDR3, as DNA: TGTGCCAGCAGCCAAGTAGGGACAGGTTATAATTCACCCCTCCACTTT.

This clone was seen a single time. The chain couples TRBV30 to TRBJ2-1, with D possibly being TRBD2 (6 bases). There are 12 residues in the CDR3. The V and J ends lost 0 bases and 8 bases respectively, with 8 bases between them. Germline V CDR1 and CDR2: GTSNPN, SVGIG (reference sequence). The CDR3, as DNA: TGTGCCTGGAGTGTAGGAGGGTATGAGCAGTTCTTC. Residues: CAWSVGGYEQFF.

The V gene is TRBV19, the J gene TRBJ1-1; no reliable D call. Germline V gene data show CDR1 as LNHDA and CDR2 as SQIVND (reference sequence). The V end lost 7 bases, the J end lost 0 bases, and 15 bases lay between the germline ends. The CDR3 extends over 15 amino acids. CDR3 DNA sequence: TGTGCCAGTAACCAGGAGGGAGCCATGAACACTGAAGCTTTCTTT. Protein product: CASNQEGAMNTEAFF.

This clone appeared a few times. At one end, the junction sequence differs from germline, possibly due to a read error. The chain couples TRBV28 to TRBJ2-7; TRBD1 agrees at 10 bases. Germline CDR1 and CDR2: MDHEN and SYDVKM. The CDR3 is 13 amino acids. Here the CDR3 reads CATTGTGAYGQYF. CDR3 coding DNA: TGTGCCACCACCGGGACAGGGGCCTACGGGCAGTACTTC.

In its sample, this clone was seen once. This rearrangement joins TRBV5-4 to TRBJ2-1; possible D gene TRBD1, 6 bases. The germline V gene has CDR1 SGHNT and CDR2 YYREEE (reference sequence). This CDR3 has 16 amino acids. V was clipped by 6 bases and J by 0 bases, with 16 bases between them. This CDR3 is CASTLGAISSYNEQFF. In DNA form, the CDR3 reads TGTGCCAGCACTCTGGGGGCGATTAGCTCCTACAATGAGCAGTTCTTC.

The gene calls are TRBV29-1 and TRBJ1-1; 8 nucleotides align to TRBD1. With 6 bases clipped from V and 10 bases from J, the junction kept 13 bases outside the gene matches. The CDR3 loop spans 13 amino acids. The germline V gene encodes CDR1 SQVTM and CDR2 ANQGSEA. The CDR3 sequence: CSVLQGVVVGAFF. CDR3 sequence (DNA): TGCAGCGTCCTACAGGGGGTTGTAGTAGGAGCTTTCTTT. The complete variable domain, with remaining parts taken from reference TRBV29-1 and TRBJ1-1, reads SAVISQKPSRDICQRGTSLTIQCQVDSQVTMMFWYRQQPGQSLTLIATANQGSEATYESGFVIDKFPISRPNLTFSTLTVSNMSPEDSSIYLCSVLQGVVVGAFFGQGTRLTVV.

The V gene is TRBV5-6, the J gene TRBJ1-1; TRBD1 matches 10 bases. Germline CDR1 and CDR2: SGHDT and YYEEEE. Germline trimming cut 0 bases from V and 8 bases from J; bases unmatched to any gene: 4. This CDR3 comprises 14 residues. The CDR3 DNA reads TGTGCCAGCAGCTTGGATTTGGGACAGGGGGAAGCTTTCTTT. Its protein product is CASSLDLGQGEAFF.

This rearrangement joins TRBV6-5 to TRBJ2-4; tentative D call: TRBD1 (5 bases). Germline values: CDR1 MNHEY, CDR2 SVGAGI. With 0 bases removed from V and 4 bases from J, the gap between germline ends came to 13 bases. This CDR3 has 16 amino acids. In DNA form, the CDR3 reads TGTGCCAGCAGTTACTCTTTCCCCCCAGGGAAAAACATTCAGTACTTC. It yields the protein CASSYSFPPGKNIQYF.

This clone was counted a single time. The chain has TRBV5-4 and TRBJ2-5; 11 positions match TRBD1. In germline, CDR1 is SGHNT, CDR2 YYREEE (reference sequence). CDR3 length: 14 residues. J lost 4 bases, V lost 4 bases, and 3 bases had no gene match. The CDR3 reads CASSPDRGLETQYF. The CDR3 DNA reads TGTGCCAGCAGCCCGGACAGGGGGCTAGAGACCCAGTACTTC.

This chain joins TRBV16 and TRBJ2-7, with D unclear. The V gene lost 3 bases and the J gene lost 6 bases, with 9 bases spanning the gap. This CDR3 has 12 amino acids. Germline V gives CDR1 KGHSY, CDR2 FQNENV. The CDR3 here is CASSHSGSEQYF. For the CDR3, the DNA is TGTGCCAGCAGCCATTCGGGTAGCGAGCAGTACTTC.

The V gene is TRBV29-1, the J gene TRBJ2-7, with D perhaps matching TRBD2 (6 bases). This CDR3 region has 13 residues. V gave up 3 bases and J gave up 1 base, with 10 bases separating them. Looked up from germline, CDR1 is SQVTM and CDR2 is ANQGSEA. The CDR3 DNA reads as TGCAGCGTTGAGAGCCGGGAGTCCTACGAGCAGTACTTC. As protein: CSVESRESYEQYF.

The V and J genes are TRBV5-1 and TRBJ2-2, with D perhaps matching TRBD2 (5 bases). The ends were cut back, 0 bases at V and 1 base at J, with 10 bases in the middle. The CDR3 has 16 residues. Germline V gene sequence: CDR1 SGHRS, CDR2 YFSETQ. CDR3 region: CASSLVERQNTGELFF. In DNA, the CDR3 is TGCGCCAGCAGCTTGGTTGAGCGGCAGAACACCGGGGAGCTGTTTTTT.

Turning to this clone: Other DNA sequences within the sample encode an identical CDR3. The genes are TRBV29-1 and TRBJ2-3; D possibly corresponds to TRBD1 (6 bases). Germline CDR1 reads SQVTM; CDR2 reads ANQGSEA. The CDR3 runs to 12 residues. Trimming took off 3 bases at V and 6 bases at J, with 10 bases between the two ends. The CDR3 loop is CSVDRGTDTQYF. DNA for the CDR3: TGCAGCGTTGACAGGGGAACGGATACGCAGTATTTT.

The chain carries TRBV5-1 and TRBJ2-7; TRBD2 matches 8 bases. The germline V gene encodes CDR1 SGHRS and CDR2 YFSETQ. The CDR3 consists of 16 residues. V trimming: 0 bases; J trimming: 2 bases; junction bases outside the gene matches: 7. As DNA, the CDR3 is TGCGCCAGCAGCTTGGGCGCCGGGACTAGGGCCTACGAGCAGTACTTC. Its translation is CASSLGAGTRAYEQYF.